This T cell receptor beta chain was recovered during a study of metastatic and nonmetastatic thyroid tumors. This clone was seen many times. Its specificity is unknown. Original methodology: The authors used CDR3 differences across clinicopathological groups to build a distant-metastasis classifier for papillary thyroid cancer. TCRdb re-called clones from the PCR reads using MiXCR. The V and J calls and clone size are TCRdb's, not the authors'. The table lists roughly 98,000 clones, approximately 15% of them singletons. There are 17 residues in the CDR3. Trimming at V came to 4 bases and at J to 7 bases, leaving 17 bases not matched to a gene. Whole-study results and caveats: Malignant tumors reportedly showed significantly higher TCR beta diversity than benign nodules in both blood and tumor.

Thyroid surgery took place with no prior treatment in any patient. The clonotype comes from a female donor with papillary thyroid cancer or a benign thyroid nodule (not recorded which). Some clones in this sample may be carry-over from other donors' samples. The chain combines TRBV12-3 or TRBV12-4 with TRBJ1-2, with TRBD1 matching over 8 bases. Source material: blood. The CDR3 protein is CASSYPGQVGEGGGYTF. Here the CDR3 DNA reads TGTGCCAGCAGTTATCCGGGACAGGTTGGGGAAGGGGGTGGCTACACCTTC.